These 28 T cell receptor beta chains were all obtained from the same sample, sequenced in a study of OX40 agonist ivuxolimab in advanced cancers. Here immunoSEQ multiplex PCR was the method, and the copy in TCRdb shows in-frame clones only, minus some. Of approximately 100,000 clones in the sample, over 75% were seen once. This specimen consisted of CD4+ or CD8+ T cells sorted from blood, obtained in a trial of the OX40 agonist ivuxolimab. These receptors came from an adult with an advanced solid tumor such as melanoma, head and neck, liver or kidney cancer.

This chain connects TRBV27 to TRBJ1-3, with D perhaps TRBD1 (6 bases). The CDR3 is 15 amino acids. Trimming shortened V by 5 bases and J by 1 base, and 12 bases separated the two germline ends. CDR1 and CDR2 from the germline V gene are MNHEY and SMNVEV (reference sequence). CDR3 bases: TGTGCCAGCAGTCCCGGGACACTTTCTGGAAACACCATATATTTT. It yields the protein CASSPGTLSGNTIYF.

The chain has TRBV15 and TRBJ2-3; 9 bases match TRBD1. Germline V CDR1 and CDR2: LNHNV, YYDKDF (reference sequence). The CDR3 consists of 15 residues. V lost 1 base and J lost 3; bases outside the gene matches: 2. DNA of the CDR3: TGTGCCACCAGCAGAGGACAGGGGGTAACAGATACGCAGTATTTT. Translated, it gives CATSRGQGVTDTQYF. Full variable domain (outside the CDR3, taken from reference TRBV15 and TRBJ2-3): DAMVIQNPRYQVTQFGKPVTLSCSQTLNHNVMYWYQQKSSQAPKLLFHYYDKDFNNEADTPDNFQSRRPNTSFCFLDIRSPGLGDTAMYLCATSRGQGVTDTQYFGPGTRLTVL.

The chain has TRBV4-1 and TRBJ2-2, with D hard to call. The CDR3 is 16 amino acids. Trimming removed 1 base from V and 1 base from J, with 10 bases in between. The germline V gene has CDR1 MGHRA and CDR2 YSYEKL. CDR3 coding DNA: TGCGCCAGCAGCCAAGCTAACCTGGTGAACACCGGGGAGCTGTTTTTT. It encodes CASSQANLVNTGELFF.

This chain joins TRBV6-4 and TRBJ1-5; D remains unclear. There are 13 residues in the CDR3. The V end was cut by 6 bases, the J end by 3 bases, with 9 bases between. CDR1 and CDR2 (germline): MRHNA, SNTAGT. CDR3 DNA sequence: TGTGCCAGCAGCTATCAGCCCAATCAGCCCCAGCATTTT. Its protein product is CASSYQPNQPQHF.

The CDR3 reads CASSSGLGTDTQYF. CDR3 nucleotide sequence: TGTGCCAGCAGCTCCGGACTAGGCACAGATACGCAGTATTTT. This sequence joins TRBV7-2 and TRBJ2-3; 7 bases match TRBD2. Trimming at V came to 4 bases and at J to 1 base, leaving 2 bases not matched to a gene. The CDR3 consists of 14 residues. Germline values: CDR1 SGHTA, CDR2 FQGNSA. Filled out from reference TRBV7-2 and TRBJ2-3, the complete variable domain reads GAGVSQSPSNKVTEKGKDVELRCDPISGHTALYWYRQSLGQGLEFLIYFQGNSAPDKSGLPSDRFSAERTGGSVSTLTIQRTQQEDSAVYLCASSSGLGTDTQYFGPGTRLTVL.

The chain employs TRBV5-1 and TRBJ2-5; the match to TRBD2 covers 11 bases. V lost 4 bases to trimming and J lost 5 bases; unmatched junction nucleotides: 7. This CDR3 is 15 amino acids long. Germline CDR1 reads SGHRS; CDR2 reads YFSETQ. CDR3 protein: CASSEIAGGTETQYF. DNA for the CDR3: TGCGCCAGCAGCGAGATAGCGGGGGGGACTGAGACCCAGTACTTC.

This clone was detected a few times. The CDR3 region is CASSEFGVRSPLHF. As DNA, the CDR3 is TGTGCCAGCAGTGAATTTGGTGTTCGTTCACCCCTCCACTTT. This rearrangement joins TRBV6-1 to TRBJ1-6; D is unresolved. The germline V gene has CDR1 MNHNS and CDR2 SASEGT. The CDR3 sequence is 14 residues long. Between the trimmed V and J ends, which lost 2 bases and 9 bases, there was a span of 11 bases.

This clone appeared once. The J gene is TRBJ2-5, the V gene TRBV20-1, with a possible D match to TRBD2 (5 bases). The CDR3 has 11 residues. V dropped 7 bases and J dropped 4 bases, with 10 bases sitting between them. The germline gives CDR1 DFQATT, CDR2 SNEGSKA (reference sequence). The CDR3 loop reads CSGDGVETQYF. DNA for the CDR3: TGCAGTGGAGACGGGGTAGAGACCCAGTACTTC.

The CDR3 coding sequence is TGTGCCAGCAGTCCCAATTTGGGTGTGGCAGATACGCAGTATTTT. Encoded protein: CASSPNLGVADTQYF. The rearrangement uses TRBV28 and TRBJ2-3; D is uncertain. The CDR3 is made up of 15 amino acids. V gave up 5 bases and J gave up 4 bases, with 16 bases separating them. The germline V gene encodes CDR1 MDHEN and CDR2 SYDVKM. Full variable domain (rest looked up from reference TRBV28 and TRBJ2-3): DVKVTQSSRYLVKRTGEKVFLECVQDMDHENMFWYRQDPGLGLRLIYFSYDVKMKEKGDIPEGYSVSREKKERFSLILESASTNQTSMYLCASSPNLGVADTQYFGPGTRLTVL.

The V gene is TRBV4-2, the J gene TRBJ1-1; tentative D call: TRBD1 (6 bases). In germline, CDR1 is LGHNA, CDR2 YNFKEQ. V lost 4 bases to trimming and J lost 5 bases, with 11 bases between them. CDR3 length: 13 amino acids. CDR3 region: CASSRNRDTEAFF. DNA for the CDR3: TGTGCCAGCAGCCGGAACAGGGATACTGAAGCTTTCTTT.

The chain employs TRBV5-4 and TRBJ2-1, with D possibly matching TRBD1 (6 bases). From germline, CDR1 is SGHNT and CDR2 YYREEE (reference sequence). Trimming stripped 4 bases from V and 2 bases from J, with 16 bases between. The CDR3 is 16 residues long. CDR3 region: CASSASQGSAYNEQFF. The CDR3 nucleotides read TGTGCCAGCAGCGCGTCTCAGGGGTCGGCCTACAATGAGCAGTTCTTC. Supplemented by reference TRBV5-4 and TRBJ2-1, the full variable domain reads ETGVTQSPTHLIKTRGQQVTLRCSSQSGHNTVSWYQQALGQGPQFIFQYYREEENGRGNFPPRFSGLQFPNYSSELNVNALELDDSALYLCASSASQGSAYNEQFFGPGTRLTVL.

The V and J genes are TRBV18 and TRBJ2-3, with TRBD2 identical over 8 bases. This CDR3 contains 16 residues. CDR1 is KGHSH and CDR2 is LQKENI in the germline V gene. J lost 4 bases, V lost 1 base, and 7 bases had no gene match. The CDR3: CASSPLAGGQADTQYF. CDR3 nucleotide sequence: TGTGCCAGCTCACCACTTGCGGGGGGCCAGGCAGATACGCAGTATTTT.

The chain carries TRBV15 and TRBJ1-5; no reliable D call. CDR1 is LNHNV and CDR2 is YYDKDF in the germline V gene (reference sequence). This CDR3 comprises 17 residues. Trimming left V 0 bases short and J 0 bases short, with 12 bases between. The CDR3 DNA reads TGTGCCACCAGCAGAGAAGCAGCAGGATATAGCAATCAGCCCCAGCATTTT. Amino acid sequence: CATSREAAGYSNQPQHF. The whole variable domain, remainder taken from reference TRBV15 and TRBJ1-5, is DAMVIQNPRYQVTQFGKPVTLSCSQTLNHNVMYWYQQKSSQAPKLLFHYYDKDFNNEADTPDNFQSRRPNTSFCFLDIRSPGLGDTAMYLCATSREAAGYSNQPQHFGDGTRLSIL.

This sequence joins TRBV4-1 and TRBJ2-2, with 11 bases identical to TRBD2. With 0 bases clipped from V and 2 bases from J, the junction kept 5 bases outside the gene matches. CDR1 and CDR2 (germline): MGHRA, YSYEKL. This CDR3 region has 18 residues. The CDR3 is CASSQEALAGGNTGELFF. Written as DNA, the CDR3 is TGCGCCAGCAGCCAAGAAGCCCTAGCGGGGGGAAACACCGGGGAGCTGTTTTTT.

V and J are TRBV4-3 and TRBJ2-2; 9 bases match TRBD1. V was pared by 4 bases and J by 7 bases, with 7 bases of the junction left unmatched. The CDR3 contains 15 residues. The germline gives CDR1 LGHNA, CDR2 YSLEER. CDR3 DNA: TGCGCCAGCAGCCCGTCCGGGACAGGGAGCGGGGAGCTGTTTTTT. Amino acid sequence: CASSPSGTGSGELFF.

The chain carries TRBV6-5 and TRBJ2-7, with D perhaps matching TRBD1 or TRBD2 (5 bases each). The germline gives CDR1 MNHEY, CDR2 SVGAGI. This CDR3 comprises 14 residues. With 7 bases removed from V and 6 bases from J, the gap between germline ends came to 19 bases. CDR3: CASTERSPGGEQYF. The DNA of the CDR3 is TGTGCCAGCACAGAAAGGTCCCCTGGGGGCGAGCAGTACTTC.

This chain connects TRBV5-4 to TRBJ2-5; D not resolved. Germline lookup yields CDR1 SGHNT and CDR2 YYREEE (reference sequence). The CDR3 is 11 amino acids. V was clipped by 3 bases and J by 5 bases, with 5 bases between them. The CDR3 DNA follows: TGTGCCAGCAGCTCCTGGGAGACCCAGTACTTC. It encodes CASSSWETQYF.

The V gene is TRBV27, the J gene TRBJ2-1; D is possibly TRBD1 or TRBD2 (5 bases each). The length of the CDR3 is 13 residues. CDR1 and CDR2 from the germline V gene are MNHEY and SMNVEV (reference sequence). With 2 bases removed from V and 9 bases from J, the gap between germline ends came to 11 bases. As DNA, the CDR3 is TGTGCCAGCAGTTTACCGGTGAGGGGTGAGCAGTTCTTC. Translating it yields CASSLPVRGEQFF.

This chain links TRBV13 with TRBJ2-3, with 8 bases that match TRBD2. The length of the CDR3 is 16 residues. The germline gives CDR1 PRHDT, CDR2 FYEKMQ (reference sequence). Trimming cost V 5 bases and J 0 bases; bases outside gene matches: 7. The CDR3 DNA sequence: TGTGCCAGCAGCCGTCCACGGGGGGGAAGCACAGATACGCAGTATTTT. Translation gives CASSRPRGGSTDTQYF.

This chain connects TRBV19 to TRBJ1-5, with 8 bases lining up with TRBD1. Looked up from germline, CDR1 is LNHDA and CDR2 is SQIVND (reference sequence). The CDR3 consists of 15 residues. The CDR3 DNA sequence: TGTGCTACACGAGCCGACAGGGGCCGGGATCAGCCCCAGCATTTT. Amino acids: CATRADRGRDQPQHF.

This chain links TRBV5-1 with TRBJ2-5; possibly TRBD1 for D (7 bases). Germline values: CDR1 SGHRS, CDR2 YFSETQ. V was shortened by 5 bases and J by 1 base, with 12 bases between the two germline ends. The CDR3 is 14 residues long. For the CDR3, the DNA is TGCGCCAGCAGTGGCGGGACAGTCCAAGAGACCCAGTACTTC. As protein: CASSGGTVQETQYF.

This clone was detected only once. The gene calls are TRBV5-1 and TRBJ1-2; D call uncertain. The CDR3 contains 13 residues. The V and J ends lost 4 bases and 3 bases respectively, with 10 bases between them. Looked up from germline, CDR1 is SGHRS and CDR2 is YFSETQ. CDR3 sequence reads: CASSMDGYYGYTF. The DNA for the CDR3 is TGCGCCAGCAGCATGGACGGATACTATGGCTACACCTTC.

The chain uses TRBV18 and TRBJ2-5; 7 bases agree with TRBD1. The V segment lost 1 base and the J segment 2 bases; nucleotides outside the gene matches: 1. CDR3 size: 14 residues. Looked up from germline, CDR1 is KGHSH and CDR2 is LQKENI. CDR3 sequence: CASSPQGAQETQYF. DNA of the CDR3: TGTGCCAGCTCACCACAGGGGGCGCAAGAGACCCAGTACTTC.

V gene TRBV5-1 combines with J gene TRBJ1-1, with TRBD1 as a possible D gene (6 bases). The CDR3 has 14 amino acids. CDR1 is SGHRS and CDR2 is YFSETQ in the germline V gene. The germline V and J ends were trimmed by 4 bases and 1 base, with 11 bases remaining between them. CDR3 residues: CASSGGQENTEAFF. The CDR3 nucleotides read TGCGCCAGCAGCGGGGGACAAGAGAACACTGAAGCTTTCTTT.

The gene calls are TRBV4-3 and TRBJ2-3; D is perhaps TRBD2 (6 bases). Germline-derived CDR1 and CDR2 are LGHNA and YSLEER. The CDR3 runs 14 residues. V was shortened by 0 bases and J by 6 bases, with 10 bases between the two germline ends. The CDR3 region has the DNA TGCGCCAGCAGCCAAGAGGGCGGGAAGGATACGCAGTATTTT. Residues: CASSQEGGKDTQYF.

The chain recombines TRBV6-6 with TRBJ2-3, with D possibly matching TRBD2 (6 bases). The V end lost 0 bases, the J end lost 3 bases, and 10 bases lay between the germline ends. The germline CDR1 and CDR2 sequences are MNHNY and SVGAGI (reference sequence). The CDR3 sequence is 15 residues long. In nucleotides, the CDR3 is TGTGCCAGCAGTTACTCTAGCGGAGATACAGATACGCAGTATTTT. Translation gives CASSYSSGDTDTQYF.

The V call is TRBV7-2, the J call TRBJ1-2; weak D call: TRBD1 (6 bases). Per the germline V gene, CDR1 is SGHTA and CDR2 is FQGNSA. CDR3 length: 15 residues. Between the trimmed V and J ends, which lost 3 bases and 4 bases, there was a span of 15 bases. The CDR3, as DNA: TGTGCCAGCAGCTTGGGGCTGAGGGGGGCCTATGGCTACACCTTC. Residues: CASSLGLRGAYGYTF. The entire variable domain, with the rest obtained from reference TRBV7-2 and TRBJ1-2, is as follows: GAGVSQSPSNKVTEKGKDVELRCDPISGHTALYWYRQSLGQGLEFLIYFQGNSAPDKSGLPSDRFSAERTGGSVSTLTIQRTQQEDSAVYLCASSLGLRGAYGYTFGSGTRLTVV.

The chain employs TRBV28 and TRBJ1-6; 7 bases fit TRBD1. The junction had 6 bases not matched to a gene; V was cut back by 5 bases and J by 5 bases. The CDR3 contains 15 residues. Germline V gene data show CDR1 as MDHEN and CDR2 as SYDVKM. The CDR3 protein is CASSPGTENNSPLHF. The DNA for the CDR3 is TGTGCCAGCAGTCCCGGGACAGAAAATAATTCACCCCTCCACTTT.